What follows is one T cell receptor (beta chain) and its context. Germline CDR1 is SGDLS and CDR2 is YYNGEE. The CDR3 totals 13 residues. The V gene lost 2 bases and the J gene lost 1 base, with 5 bases spanning the gap. These data are taken from a study of T cell changes during pregnancy in multiple sclerosis. Assay: immunoSEQ multiplex PCR; the TCRdb copy retains only in-frame clones and omits some. The sample lists 40,000 to 55,000 clones, 89% seen once, with 1% to 1.5% in the top ten. Sequencing used CD4+ T cells from peripheral blood mononuclear cells, obtained after pregnancy. This rearrangement joins TRBV9 to TRBJ2-3, with no clear D. The TCR comes from a female donor with multiple sclerosis, enrolled in a pregnancy study. In nucleotides, the CDR3 is TGTGCCAGCAGCGTCCCCGGCACAGATACGCAGTATTTT. It encodes CASSVPGTDTQYF. Looking up the rest from reference TRBV9 and TRBJ2-3 gives the full variable domain: DSGVTQTPKHLITATGQRVTLRCSPRSGDLSVYWYQQSLDQGLQFLIQYYNGEERAKGNILERFSAQQFPDLHSELNLSSLELGDSALYFCASSVPGTDTQYFGPGTRLTVL.